Below are 30 T cell receptor beta chains sequenced from a single sample in a study of cytomegalovirus exposure and HLA in healthy donors. Use of 60 Vbeta and 13 Jbeta primers characterized the PCR. The repertoire was sequenced with immunoSEQ multiplex PCR; TCRdb's copy has only in-frame clones and lacks some. The sample includes around 190,000 clones, around 82% of them seen just once. The sample consisted of PBMCs. All receptors derive from a woman younger than 45 in good health and CMV-seronegative.

The chain couples TRBV9 to TRBJ2-1; D is uncertain. This CDR3 contains 15 residues. Per the germline V gene, CDR1 is SGDLS and CDR2 is YYNGEE. Trimming removed 3 bases at V and 4 bases at J, with 14 bases between. This chain's CDR3 is CASSAEVTRYNEQFF. The CDR3, as DNA: TGTGCCAGCAGCGCTGAAGTCACCAGATACAATGAGCAGTTCTTC.

This clone was seen only a few times. The CDR3 here is CASSQGYTSGLIETQYF. The DNA of the CDR3 is TGTGCCAGCAGCCAAGGATATACTAGCGGGTTAATAGAGACCCAGTACTTC. The chain employs TRBV14 and TRBJ2-5, with TRBD2 matching over 9 bases. CDR3 length: 17 amino acids. V shed 1 base, J shed 4 bases, and the junction held 10 bases outside the gene matches. CDR1 is SGHDN, CDR2 FVKESK, per germline.

This clone occurred a few times. V gene TRBV27 combines with J gene TRBJ2-1, with a weak D call TRBD2 (5 bases). Trimming removed 1 base from V and 0 bases from J, with 13 bases in between. Germline V gene lookup returns CDR1 MNHEY and CDR2 SMNVEV (reference sequence). There are 17 residues in the CDR3. CDR3 residues: CASSLFGGSGSYNEQFF. The CDR3 nucleotides are TGTGCCAGCAGTTTATTTGGTGGGAGTGGCTCCTACAATGAGCAGTTCTTC.

This clone was picked up a small number of times. The V gene is TRBV5-1, the J gene TRBJ2-5, with 7 bases identical to TRBD1. J gave up 2 bases and V 0 bases, and 4 bases lay outside the gene matches. The germline gives CDR1 SGHRS, CDR2 YFSETQ. The CDR3 length is 15 residues. CDR3 DNA: TGCGCCAGCAGCTTGGCCGCGACAGGGCAAGAGACCCAGTACTTC. Protein sequence: CASSLAATGQETQYF.

This clone was recorded once. The chain carries TRBV7-2 and TRBJ2-7; D not certain. Germline CDR1 and CDR2: SGHTA and FQGNSA. This CDR3 is built from 18 residues. Trimming cost V 3 bases and J 0 bases, with 21 bases left between them. The CDR3 DNA sequence: TGTGCCAGCAGCTTTGGAAGAGGATACACCCCATCCTCCTACGAGCAGTACTTC. It yields the protein CASSFGRGYTPSSYEQYF.

In this sample, this clone turned up a few times. This chain connects TRBV6-5 to TRBJ2-7; 8 bases align to TRBD2. Germline V gene data show CDR1 as MNHEY and CDR2 as SVGAGI. The CDR3 loop spans 14 amino acids. V lost 7 bases to trimming and J lost 4 bases; unmatched junction nucleotides: 9. As DNA, the CDR3 is TGTGCCAGCATACCGTGGGCTAGCGGGTACGAGCAGTACTTC. Protein sequence: CASIPWASGYEQYF.

The chain has TRBV4-1 and TRBJ2-1, with TRBD1 matching over 10 bases. V lost 0 bases to trimming and J lost 9 bases; unmatched junction nucleotides: 11. The CDR3 has 17 amino acids. Germline lookup yields CDR1 MGHRA and CDR2 YSYEKL. The DNA for the CDR3 is TGCGCCAGCAGCCAAGAAACCCCGGGACAGGGGTTCGGTGAGCAGTTCTTC. This codes for CASSQETPGQGFGEQFF.

Points on this clone: Its ends do not fully match the called genes, so a read error is possible. This sequence joins TRBV7-9 and TRBJ2-3; no clear D. CDR1 and CDR2 (germline): SEHNR, FQNEAQ (reference sequence). The CDR3 runs to 12 residues. The CDR3 DNA sequence: TGTGCCAGCAGCCCCGGGTCCGATACGCGGTATTTT. Residues: CASSPGSDTRYF.

V gene TRBV28 combines with J gene TRBJ2-7; 7 nucleotides match TRBD2. The ends lost 6 bases at V and 0 bases at J; junction bases unmatched: 11. Germline V gene sequence: CDR1 MDHEN, CDR2 SYDVKM. The CDR3 is 16 residues long. CDR3 residues: CASSPPGSGRSYEQYF. The CDR3 coding sequence is TGTGCCAGCAGCCCCCCGGGTAGCGGGCGCTCCTACGAGCAGTACTTC.

The V call is TRBV18, the J call TRBJ1-1; D is unclear. This CDR3 region has 13 residues. Germline V gene lookup returns CDR1 KGHSH and CDR2 LQKENI. The germline V and J ends were trimmed by 3 bases and 11 bases, with 16 bases remaining between them. The CDR3 here is CASSPGAGRRAFF. DNA for the CDR3: TGTGCCAGCTCACCTGGAGCTGGTCGGAGGGCTTTCTTT.

The chain is built from TRBV19 and TRBJ2-7, with D perhaps matching TRBD1 (6 bases). The CDR3 runs 14 residues. Germline CDR1 and CDR2: LNHDA and SQIVND (reference sequence). Between the trimmed V and J ends, which lost 6 bases and 2 bases, there was a span of 14 bases. This chain's CDR3 is CASSLGAGPYEQYF. The CDR3 DNA reads as TGTGCCAGTAGCCTGGGGGCAGGGCCCTACGAGCAGTACTTC.

This clone was seen a single time. The chain uses TRBV7-9 and TRBJ1-5; the D is unclear. The length of the CDR3 is 15 residues. Trimming pared 2 bases from V and 1 base from J, leaving 9 bases between. Germline V lookup: CDR1 SEHNR, CDR2 FQNEAQ (reference sequence). The DNA of the CDR3 is TGTGCCAGCAGCTTAAACTCTGCGAGCAATCAGCCCCAGCATTTT. It translates to CASSLNSASNQPQHF. Drawing the rest from reference TRBV7-9 and TRBJ1-5, the complete variable domain is DTGVSQNPRHKITKRGQNVTFRCDPISEHNRLYWYRQTLGQGPEFLTYFQNEAQLEKSRLLSDRFSAERPKGSFSTLEIQRTEQGDSAMYLCASSLNSASNQPQHFGDGTRLSIL.

The chain recombines TRBV5-1 with TRBJ1-2; 8 bases fit TRBD1. V lost 3 bases and J lost 6; bases outside the gene matches: 10. Germline V lookup: CDR1 SGHRS, CDR2 YFSETQ. The CDR3 has 15 amino acids. The CDR3 reads CASSYDRGQDNGYTF. The CDR3 bases are TGCGCCAGCAGCTATGACAGGGGCCAAGATAATGGCTACACCTTC.

The CDR3 region is CASSTGTLIGNTIYF. The CDR3 bases are TGCGCCAGCAGCACCGGGACACTCATTGGAAACACCATATATTTT. The chain links TRBV5-1 to TRBJ1-3, with D perhaps matching TRBD1 (6 bases). This CDR3 is 15 amino acids long. V lost 4 bases and J lost 3, with 14 bases in between. Germline loops: CDR1 SGHRS, CDR2 YFSETQ.

The CDR3 reads CASSLELAGPYEQYF. The CDR3 DNA sequence: TGTGCCAGCAGCCTTGAACTAGCGGGGCCCTACGAGCAGTACTTC. This chain links TRBV6-4 with TRBJ2-7; TRBD2 agrees at 10 bases. Losses at the gene ends were 6 bases for V and 2 bases for J; bases not matched to a gene: 7. The germline V gene has CDR1 MRHNA and CDR2 SNTAGT. The CDR3 has 15 residues.

The chain couples TRBV6-6 to TRBJ2-1; 7 nucleotides agree with TRBD1. After removal of 2 bases from V and 3 bases from J, the junction contained 7 bases not matched to a gene. The CDR3 has 16 amino acids. Germline V gene lookup returns CDR1 MNHNY and CDR2 SVGAGI (reference sequence). CDR3 bases: TGTGCCAGCAGTTACAAAGGACAGGTGCTCTACAATGAGCAGTTCTTC. Its protein is CASSYKGQVLYNEQFF.

V and J are TRBV5-1 and TRBJ2-5, with D maybe TRBD1 (5 bases). This CDR3 has 17 amino acids. V gave up 4 bases and J gave up 1 base, with 20 bases separating them. Germline V gene data show CDR1 as SGHRS and CDR2 as YFSETQ. CDR3 nucleotides: TGCGCCAGCAGCCGGACACAGCTGCCTACCTTCCAAGAGACCCAGTACTTC. Its translation is CASSRTQLPTFQETQYF. The variable domain in full, with the rest retrieved from reference TRBV5-1 and TRBJ2-5, is KAGVTQTPRYLIKTRGQQVTLSCSPISGHRSVSWYQQTPGQGLQFLFEYFSETQRNKGNFPGRFSGRQFSNSRSEMNVSTLELGDSALYLCASSRTQLPTFQETQYFGPGTRLLVL.

This chain uses TRBV5-1 with TRBJ1-1; D perhaps matches TRBD1 (6 bases). The CDR3 covers 13 residues. The V end lost 0 bases, the J end lost 7 bases, and 10 bases lay between the germline ends. The germline gives CDR1 SGHRS, CDR2 YFSETQ. The CDR3 protein is CASSLGQVNEAFF. For the CDR3, the DNA is TGCGCCAGCAGCTTGGGACAGGTTAATGAAGCTTTCTTT.

The CDR3 spells CASSLEAGPYNEQFF. The DNA for the CDR3 is TGTGCCAGCAGCCTTGAGGCGGGCCCCTACAATGAGCAGTTCTTC. The genes are TRBV7-6 and TRBJ2-1; D may be TRBD2 (5 bases). Germline V gene lookup returns CDR1 SGHVS and CDR2 FNYEAQ. V shed 5 bases and J shed 2 bases, with 13 bases lying between them. This CDR3 region has 15 residues.

The chain employs TRBV6-1 and TRBJ1-4; tentatively, D is TRBD1 (5 bases). The CDR3 length is 15 residues. Germline lookup yields CDR1 MNHNS and CDR2 SASEGT. Trimming took 7 bases from V and 0 from J, leaving 12 bases between them. CDR3 DNA sequence: TGTGCCAGCACCATGGGGCCTTCAACTAATGAAAAACTGTTTTTT. Amino acids: CASTMGPSTNEKLFF.

This clone has just one count. The chain links TRBV12-5 to TRBJ2-1, with 10 bases lining up with TRBD2. The ends lost 5 bases at V and 5 bases at J; junction bases unmatched: 12. This CDR3 has 17 residues. In germline, CDR1 is LGHNT, CDR2 FRNRAP. The CDR3 nucleotides read TGTGCTAGTGGTGTGGAACCGGGACTAGCGTCGCACAATGAGCAGTTCTTC. Translated, it gives CASGVEPGLASHNEQFF.

This sequence joins TRBV30 and TRBJ2-2; D gene ambiguous. Trimming cost V 4 bases and J 0 bases, with 3 bases left between them. Germline values: CDR1 GTSNPN, CDR2 SVGIG (reference sequence). The length of the CDR3 is 12 residues. CDR3: CAWITNTGELFF. In DNA, the CDR3 is TGTGCCTGGATAACGAACACCGGGGAGCTGTTTTTT.

This clone was seen just once. The chain is built from TRBV30 and TRBJ1-1, with TRBD1 matching over 10 bases. The CDR3 sequence is 14 residues long. V shed 0 bases and J 13 bases; nucleotides not matched to a gene: 11. Germline values: CDR1 GTSNPN, CDR2 SVGIG (reference sequence). The CDR3 DNA sequence: TGTGCCTGGAGTGTAATTGCCGGGACAGGGGTGCATTTCTTT. Translated: CAWSVIAGTGVHFF.

This chain uses TRBV9 with TRBJ2-1; D might be TRBD2 (6 bases). V was cut by 1 base and J by 8 bases, with 13 bases left in between. Germline CDR1 and CDR2: SGDLS and YYNGEE. This CDR3 is 14 amino acids long. The CDR3 bases are TGTGCCAGCAGCGTAAGTGGGGGGAAAGATGAGCAGTTCTTC. This translates into CASSVSGGKDEQFF.

This clone was picked up a small number of times. The J gene is TRBJ2-7, the V gene TRBV5-1, with D possibly matching TRBD1 (6 bases). The germline V gene encodes CDR1 SGHRS and CDR2 YFSETQ. The CDR3 sequence is 14 residues long. V gave up 7 bases and J gave up 3 bases, with 17 bases separating them. This chain's CDR3 is CASQQRPGVYEQYF. The DNA for the CDR3 is TGCGCCAGCCAACAACGTCCAGGGGTCTACGAGCAGTACTTC.

This clone was recorded a few times. The rearrangement uses TRBV7-9 and TRBJ2-4; 10 bases line up with TRBD1. The V gene end was trimmed by 1 base and the J gene end by 7 bases; junction bases not matched to a gene: 1. The CDR3 covers 14 residues. CDR1 and CDR2 (germline): SEHNR, FQNEAQ (reference sequence). This CDR3 reads CASSLGQGANIQYF. The CDR3 DNA sequence: TGTGCCAGCAGCTTAGGACAGGGGGCGAACATTCAGTACTTC. The full variable domain, in which reference TRBV7-9 and TRBJ2-4 provide the parts outside the CDR3, is DTGVSQNPRHKITKRGQNVTFRCDPISEHNRLYWYRQTLGQGPEFLTYFQNEAQLEKSRLLSDRFSAERPKGSFSTLEIQRTEQGDSAMYLCASSLGQGANIQYFGAGTRLSVL.

The chain is built from TRBV6-6 and TRBJ1-2; D is uncertain. Trimming cost V 10 bases and J 5 bases, with 17 bases left between them. The CDR3 runs to 13 residues. Germline values: CDR1 MNHNY, CDR2 SVGAGI (reference sequence). CDR3 loop: CATEYSFAYGYTF. In DNA, the CDR3 is TGTGCCACCGAGTACAGTTTCGCGTATGGCTACACCTTC.

The sample holds a few counts of this clone. V and J are TRBV10-3 and TRBJ1-1; D is unresolved. The CDR3 contains 13 residues. V lost 2 bases, J lost 5 bases, and 9 bases lay in between. Germline loops: CDR1 ENHRY, CDR2 SYGVKD. The CDR3 is CAISEDMQTEAFF. In DNA, the CDR3 is TGTGCCATCAGTGAGGACATGCAAACTGAAGCTTTCTTT.

The gene calls are TRBV5-4 and TRBJ2-5, with D possibly matching TRBD2 (5 bases). The CDR3 is 13 amino acids. Trimming shortened V by 1 base and J by 5 bases, and 9 bases separated the two germline ends. Germline loops: CDR1 SGHNT, CDR2 YYREEE (reference sequence). This chain's CDR3 is CASSLQSGETQYF. For the CDR3, the DNA is TGTGCCAGCAGCTTGCAGTCGGGGGAGACCCAGTACTTC.

V and J are TRBV7-2 and TRBJ1-1; 7 nucleotides match TRBD1. Germline V gene lookup returns CDR1 SGHTA and CDR2 FQGNSA. J gave up 0 bases and V 5 bases, and 15 bases lay outside the gene matches. The CDR3 totals 18 residues. The CDR3 is CASSTRDSGLLMNTEAFF. The CDR3 DNA sequence: TGTGCCAGCAGCACACGGGACAGTGGTTTGCTCATGAACACTGAAGCTTTCTTT.